This T cell receptor (beta chain) was profiled in a study of glioma-infiltrating T cells after dendritic cell vaccination. Across the study: Between the early 2000s and the early 2010s, patients got autologous tumor lysate-pulsed dendritic cell vaccines.

This clone has only one observation. Sequenced by immunoSEQ multiplex PCR; TCRdb stores in-frame clones only, minus some. The sample holds around 78,000 clones; 87% are singletons and the top ten take around 2.3%. Time point denoted: after dendritic cell vaccination, including at tumor progression/relapse. Sequenced material: blood, taken after dendritic cell vaccination. This clonotype was sampled from a human donor with glioblastoma.

Here the CDR3 reads CASSPLAGGKNIQYF. DNA of the CDR3: TGTGCCAGCAGCCCCTTAGCGGGGGGCAAAAACATTCAGTACTTC. The chain employs TRBV7-3 and TRBJ2-4, with 10 nucleotides matching TRBD2. This CDR3 has 15 residues. CDR1 and CDR2 from the germline V gene are SGHTA and FQGTGA. V lost 5 bases to trimming and J lost 3 bases; unmatched junction nucleotides: 4.